This T cell receptor (beta chain) derives from a study of identical twins. Study-wide findings and caveats: There was an excess of low generation probability in the out-of-frame alpha sequences that twins shared. The authors noted that invariant MAIT and iNKT cells could partly confound zero-insertion analyses. Conclusions leaned on cross-sectional statistical analysis and did not track the same donors over time.

The donor group consisted entirely of healthy Caucasians. The CDR3 runs to 14 residues. V lost 4 bases, J lost 3 bases, and 15 bases lay in between. Germline V gene lookup returns CDR1 DFQATT and CDR2 SNEGSKA (reference sequence). This clonotype was seen ten or more times. Its antigen remains unknown. MiXCR, run by TCRdb on the 5' RACE reads, gives a single entry per CDR3 protein. Of approximately 94,000 distinct CDR3 sequences in the sample, about 6.1% were seen once. The TCR comes from a woman between 45 and 60 years old in good health. Sequences were obtained from memory T cells sorted from blood. The chain couples TRBV20-1 to TRBJ1-1; possibly TRBD1 for D (5 bases). The CDR3 sequence is CSAKALGTDTEAFF. The CDR3, as DNA: TGCAGTGCTAAAGCCTTGGGGACGGACACTGAAGCTTTCTTT.